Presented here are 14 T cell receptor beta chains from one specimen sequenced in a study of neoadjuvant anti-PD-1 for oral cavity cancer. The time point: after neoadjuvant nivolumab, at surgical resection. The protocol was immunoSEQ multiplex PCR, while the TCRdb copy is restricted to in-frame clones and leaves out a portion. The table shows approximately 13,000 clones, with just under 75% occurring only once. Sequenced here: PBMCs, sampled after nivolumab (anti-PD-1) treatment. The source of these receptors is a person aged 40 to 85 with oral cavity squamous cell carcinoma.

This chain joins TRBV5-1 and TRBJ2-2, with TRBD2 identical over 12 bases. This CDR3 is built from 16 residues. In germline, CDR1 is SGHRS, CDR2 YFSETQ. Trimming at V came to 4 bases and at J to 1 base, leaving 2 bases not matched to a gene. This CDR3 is CASSELAGGNTGELFF. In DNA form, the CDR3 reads TGCGCCAGCAGCGAACTAGCGGGAGGGAACACCGGGGAGCTGTTTTTT.

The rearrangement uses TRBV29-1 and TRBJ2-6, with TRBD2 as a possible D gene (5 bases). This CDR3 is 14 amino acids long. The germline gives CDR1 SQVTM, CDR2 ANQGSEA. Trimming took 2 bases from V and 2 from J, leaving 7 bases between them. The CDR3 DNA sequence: TGCAGCGTTGAATCGGGGACTGGGGCCAACGTCCTGACTTTC. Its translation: CSVESGTGANVLTF.

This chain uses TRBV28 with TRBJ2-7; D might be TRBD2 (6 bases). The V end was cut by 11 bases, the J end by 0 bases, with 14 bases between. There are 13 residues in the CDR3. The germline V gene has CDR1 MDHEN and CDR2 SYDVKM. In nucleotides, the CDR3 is TGTGCCGCGGGGCACCCGACCTCCTACGAGCAGTACTTC. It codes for CAAGHPTSYEQYF.

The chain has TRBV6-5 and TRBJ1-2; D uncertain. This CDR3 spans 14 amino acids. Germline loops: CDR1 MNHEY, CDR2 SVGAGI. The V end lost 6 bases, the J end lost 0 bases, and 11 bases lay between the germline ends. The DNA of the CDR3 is TGTGCCAGCAGAATAGGCCGAGCTAACTATGGCTACACCTTC. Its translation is CASRIGRANYGYTF.

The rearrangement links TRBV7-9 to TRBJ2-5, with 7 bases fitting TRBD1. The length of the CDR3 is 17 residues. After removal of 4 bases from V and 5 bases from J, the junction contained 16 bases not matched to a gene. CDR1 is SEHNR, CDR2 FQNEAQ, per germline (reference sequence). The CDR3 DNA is TGTGCCAGCAGCTCAACGGGCGGTGACACCAGGGGGGAGACCCAGTACTTC. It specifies CASSSTGGDTRGETQYF. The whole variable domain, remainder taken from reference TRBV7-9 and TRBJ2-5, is DTGVSQNPRHKITKRGQNVTFRCDPISEHNRLYWYRQTLGQGPEFLTYFQNEAQLEKSRLLSDRFSAERPKGSFSTLEIQRTEQGDSAMYLCASSSTGGDTRGETQYFGPGTRLLVL.

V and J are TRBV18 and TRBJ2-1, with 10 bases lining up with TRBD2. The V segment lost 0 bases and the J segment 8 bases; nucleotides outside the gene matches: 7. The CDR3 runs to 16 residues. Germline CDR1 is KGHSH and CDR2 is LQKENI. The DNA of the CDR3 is TGTGCCAGCTCACCACCGACCAGCGGGAGGGCTTATGAGCAGTTCTTC. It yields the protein CASSPPTSGRAYEQFF.

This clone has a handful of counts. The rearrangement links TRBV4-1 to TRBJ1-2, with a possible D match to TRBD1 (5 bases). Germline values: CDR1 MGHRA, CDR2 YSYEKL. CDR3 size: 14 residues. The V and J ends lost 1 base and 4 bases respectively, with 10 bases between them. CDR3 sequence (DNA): TGCGCCAGCAGCCAAGTGGCCGGGGGCTATGGCTACACCTTC. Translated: CASSQVAGGYGYTF.

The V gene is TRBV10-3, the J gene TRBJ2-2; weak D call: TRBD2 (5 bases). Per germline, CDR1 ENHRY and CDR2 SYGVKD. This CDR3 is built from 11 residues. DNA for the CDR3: TGTGCGTGTCGGGATACCGGGGAGCTGTTTTTT. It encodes CACRDTGELFF.

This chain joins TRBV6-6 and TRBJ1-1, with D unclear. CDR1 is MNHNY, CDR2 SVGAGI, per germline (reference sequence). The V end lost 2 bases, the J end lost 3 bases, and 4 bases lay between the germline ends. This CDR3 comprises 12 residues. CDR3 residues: CASSYGDTEAFF. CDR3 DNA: TGTGCCAGCAGTTACGGGGACACTGAAGCTTTCTTT.

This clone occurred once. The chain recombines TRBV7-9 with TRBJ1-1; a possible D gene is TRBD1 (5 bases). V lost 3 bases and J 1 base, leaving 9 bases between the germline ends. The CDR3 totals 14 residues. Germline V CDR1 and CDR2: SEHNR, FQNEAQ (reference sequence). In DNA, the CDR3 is TGTGCCAGCAGCTTGGGGACCCCGAACACTGAAGCTTTCTTT. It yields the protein CASSLGTPNTEAFF. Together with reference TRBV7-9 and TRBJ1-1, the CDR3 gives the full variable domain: DTGVSQNPRHKITKRGQNVTFRCDPISEHNRLYWYRQTLGQGPEFLTYFQNEAQLEKSRLLSDRFSAERPKGSFSTLEIQRTEQGDSAMYLCASSLGTPNTEAFFGQGTRLTVV.

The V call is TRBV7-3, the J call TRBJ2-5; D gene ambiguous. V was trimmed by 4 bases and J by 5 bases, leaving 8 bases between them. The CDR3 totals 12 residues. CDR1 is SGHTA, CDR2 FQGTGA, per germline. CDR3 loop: CASSYAYETQYF. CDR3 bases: TGTGCCAGCAGCTACGCCTACGAGACCCAGTACTTC.

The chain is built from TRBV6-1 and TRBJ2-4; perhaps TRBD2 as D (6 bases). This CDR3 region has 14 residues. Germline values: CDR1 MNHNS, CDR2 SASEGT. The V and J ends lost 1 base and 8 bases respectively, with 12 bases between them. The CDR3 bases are TGTGCCAGCAGTGAAGATTGGGGGGTGGACATTCAGTACTTC. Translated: CASSEDWGVDIQYF.

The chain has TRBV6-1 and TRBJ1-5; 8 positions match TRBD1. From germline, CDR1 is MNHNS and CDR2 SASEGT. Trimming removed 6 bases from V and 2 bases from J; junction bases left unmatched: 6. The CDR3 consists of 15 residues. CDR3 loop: CASRAQGGGNQPQHF. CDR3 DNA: TGTGCCAGCAGGGCACAGGGGGGCGGCAATCAGCCCCAGCATTTT.

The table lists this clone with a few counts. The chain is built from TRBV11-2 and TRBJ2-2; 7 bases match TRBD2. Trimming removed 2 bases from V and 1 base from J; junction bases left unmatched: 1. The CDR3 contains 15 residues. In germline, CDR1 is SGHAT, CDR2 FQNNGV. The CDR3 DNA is TGTGCCAGCAGCTTACTAGCGGTGAACACCGGGGAGCTGTTTTTT. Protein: CASSLLAVNTGELFF.